This record concerns one T cell receptor (beta chain) sequence. Its target is unknown. The sample is drawn from a study of identical twins. Template switching created a universal primer site, and the cDNA included unique molecular identifiers. MiXCR, run by TCRdb on the 5' RACE reads, gives a single entry per CDR3 protein. The table has approximately 470,000 distinct CDR3 sequences, approximately 15% seen once. Study-wide findings and caveats: Cord blood's abundant beta clonotypes had fewer insertions, unlike memory repertoires.

This CDR3 comprises 12 residues. The V end lost 8 bases, the J end lost 6 bases, and 10 bases lay between the germline ends. Germline CDR1 and CDR2: MNHEY and SVGAGI. This sample was shared with a second study, whose subject was yellow fever vaccine responses in identical twins.

The sequence was obtained from a woman aged 18-29 years in good health. V is TRBV6-5 and J is TRBJ2-2; D is ambiguous. Specimen: CD4+ T cells sorted from blood. The CDR3 here is CASVIEAGELFF. DNA for the CDR3: TGTGCCAGCGTTATCGAGGCCGGGGAGCTGTTTTTT.